The TCR beta chain described here comes from a study of CD8 T cells in ankylosing spondylitis. Whole-study findings and limits: Ankylosing spondylitis blood appeared to be characterized by a TCR beta motif of about eight highly homologous variants.

Quantitative 5'-RACE was performed with molecular barcodes, and it yielded the TCR beta libraries. From the 5' RACE reads, TCRdb called clonotypes with MiXCR, one entry per CDR3 protein. The sample records roughly 190,000 distinct CDR3 sequences, 10% to 15% being singletons. This clonotype was counted between two and nine times. Its specificity is unknown. The CDR3 loop spans 16 amino acids. With 1 base clipped from V and 2 bases from J, the junction kept 6 bases outside the gene matches. CDR1 and CDR2 (germline): DFQATT, SNEGSKA (reference sequence). Sequenced material: blood, either unsorted or a sorted T cell fraction (not recorded which). V usage is TRBV20-1 and J usage is TRBJ2-7; 12 bases line up with TRBD2. This sequence was found in a male donor with ankylosing spondylitis or in good health (not recorded which). This CDR3 is CSARASGRAGTYEQYF. In nucleotides, the CDR3 is TGCAGTGCTAGAGCTAGCGGGAGGGCCGGCACCTACGAGCAGTACTTC.